The 12 T cell receptor beta chains below were found in one sample sequenced in a study of Ad26.COV2.S vaccination and SARS-CoV-2 variants. Sequenced by immunoSEQ multiplex PCR; TCRdb stores in-frame clones only, minus some. The data show 360,000 or so clones, 80% to 90% seen once. Treatment of the sample: about 20 received Ad26.COV2.S at low or high dose, single or two shots; about 5 received placebo; per-sample allocation not given. The samples were gathered on day 63 after the first injection of vaccine or placebo. The sample consisted of peripheral blood, taken in a trial of Ad26.COV2.S vaccine versus placebo. The receptors shown here come from a person aged 18 to 65 who received the Ad26.COV2.S COVID-19 vaccine or a placebo.

The chain uses TRBV10-3 and TRBJ1-6, with D unresolved. Germline V CDR1 and CDR2: ENHRY, SYGVKD. The CDR3 has 18 residues. The ends were cut back, 5 bases at V and 0 bases at J, with 17 bases in the middle. CDR3 sequence reads: CAISPGLFSSSYNSPLHF. Written as DNA, the CDR3 is TGTGCCATCAGTCCCGGACTGTTTTCAAGCTCCTATAATTCACCCCTCCACTTT.

The chain employs TRBV14 and TRBJ2-1; D could derive from TRBD1 or TRBD2 (5 bases each). From germline, CDR1 is SGHDN and CDR2 FVKESK. The CDR3 loop spans 19 amino acids. The germline V and J ends were trimmed by 4 bases and 0 bases, with 22 bases remaining between them. The DNA of the CDR3 is TGTGCCAGCAGCCCACTTAAAGGGACCGACCGTAGCTCCTACAATGAGCAGTTCTTC. Translating it yields CASSPLKGTDRSSYNEQFF.

This clone was recorded once. The chain combines TRBV27 with TRBJ1-1, with no clear D. Germline CDR1 and CDR2: MNHEY and SMNVEV (reference sequence). The CDR3 sequence is 14 residues long. The ends were cut back, 4 bases at V and 4 bases at J, with 13 bases in the middle. In DNA, the CDR3 is TGTGCCAGCAGTTCTGTGGTTCAGCGCACTGAAGCTTTCTTT. Protein sequence: CASSSVVQRTEAFF.

The chain employs TRBV19 and TRBJ1-5; TRBD1 is a possible D gene (5 bases). This CDR3 region has 15 residues. V was trimmed by 6 bases and J by 7 bases, leaving 19 bases between them. Germline-derived CDR1 and CDR2 are LNHDA and SQIVND (reference sequence). For the CDR3, the DNA is TGTGCCAGTAGCAAATACCACCGGGACCCCCAGCCCCAGCATTTT. It encodes CASSKYHRDPQPQHF.

CDR3 nucleotides: TGTGCCAGCAGCCAAAGGACAGGTACATTGTTTTTT. This translates into CASSQRTGTLFF. The V call is TRBV4-2, the J call TRBJ1-4; 7 nucleotides line up with TRBD1. The ends lost 2 bases at V and 15 bases at J; junction bases unmatched: 6. The CDR3 has 12 residues. The V gene's germline CDR1 is LGHNA and CDR2 YNFKEQ.

The rearrangement uses TRBV11-2 and TRBJ1-1; unclear D gene. The CDR3 covers 13 residues. The germline V gene encodes CDR1 SGHAT and CDR2 FQNNGV. V was shortened by 5 bases and J by 3 bases, with 10 bases between the two germline ends. The CDR3 here is CASSRRVDTEAFF. The CDR3 DNA is TGTGCCAGCAGCCGAAGGGTGGACACTGAAGCTTTCTTT.

This chain joins TRBV27 and TRBJ1-2, with a weak D call TRBD1 (5 bases). The CDR3 consists of 17 residues. V dropped 6 bases and J dropped 2 bases, with 22 bases sitting between them. Germline assignment: CDR1 MNHEY and CDR2 SMNVEV (reference sequence). The CDR3: CASRLLTRAGGNYGYTF. The CDR3 DNA follows: TGTGCCAGCAGACTCCTGACTAGGGCGGGGGGAAACTATGGCTACACCTTC.

This chain connects TRBV6-6 to TRBJ1-5; D is possibly TRBD1 (5 bases). This CDR3 is built from 14 residues. The germline V gene encodes CDR1 MNHNY and CDR2 SVGAGI (reference sequence). V was trimmed by 6 bases and J by 3 bases, leaving 12 bases between them. The chain's CDR3 is CASRGDGPNQPQHF. The CDR3 DNA reads as TGTGCCAGCAGGGGGGACGGCCCCAATCAGCCCCAGCATTTT.

The CDR3 DNA is TGTGCCAGCAGCCAAGAAAGGGAAAGCTCCTACGAGCAGTACTTC. Encoded protein: CASSQERESSYEQYF. The chain recombines TRBV4-2 with TRBJ2-7, with D uncertain. This CDR3 is built from 15 residues. V was clipped by 0 bases and J by 0 bases, with 9 bases between them. Germline CDR1 LGHNA, CDR2 YNFKEQ.

The V gene is TRBV4-2, the J gene TRBJ1-6, with 7 bases matching TRBD1. Unmatched junction bases numbered 5, after V lost 4 bases and J lost 8 bases. This CDR3 is built from 14 residues. CDR1 is LGHNA and CDR2 is YNFKEQ in the germline V gene. The chain's CDR3 is CASSLHGQDSPLHF. Here the CDR3 DNA reads TGTGCCAGCAGCCTACATGGACAGGATTCACCCCTCCACTTT.

The chain combines TRBV18 with TRBJ1-2, with TRBD1 matching over 10 bases. Germline V lookup: CDR1 KGHSH, CDR2 LQKENI. Trimming cost V 2 bases and J 5 bases; bases outside gene matches: 5. The CDR3 contains 15 residues. For the CDR3, the DNA is TGTGCCAGCTCACCAGGGACAGGGGCCGATTATGGCTACACCTTC. It encodes CASSPGTGADYGYTF.

The chain recombines TRBV4-3 with TRBJ1-4, with D perhaps matching TRBD1 (5 bases). CDR3 length: 15 amino acids. Trimming took off 0 bases at V and 7 bases at J, with 12 bases between the two ends. Looked up from germline, CDR1 is LGHNA and CDR2 is YSLEER. CDR3 nucleotides: TGCGCCAGCAGCCAAGACGAAGGGGCGGGTGAAAAACTGTTTTTT. Residues: CASSQDEGAGEKLFF.